The 2 T cell receptor beta chains in this list originate from one sample, sequenced in a study of T cell responses to AZD1222 COVID-19 vaccine. The data were produced by immunoSEQ multiplex PCR, yet TCRdb's version contains in-frame clones alone and is incomplete. Among about 94,000 clones listed, nearly 90% were seen once. Sample: peripheral blood, taken on day 0 of AZD1222 vaccination. These receptors were obtained from an adult in good health.

This chain links TRBV5-1 with TRBJ1-1; D ambiguous. This CDR3 has 16 residues. Germline V lookup: CDR1 SGHRS, CDR2 YFSETQ. The ends were cut back, 6 bases at V and 0 bases at J, with 18 bases in the middle. The CDR3 protein is CASNIGQAIMNTEAFF. CDR3 bases: TGCGCCAGCAACATCGGGCAGGCCATAATGAACACTGAAGCTTTCTTT.

The CDR3 is CATSRDSEGDTEAFF. The CDR3 bases are TGTGCCACCAGCAGAGATTCGGAGGGCGACACTGAAGCTTTCTTT. The rearrangement joins TRBV15 to TRBJ1-1; D call uncertain. Germline V gene data show CDR1 as LNHNV and CDR2 as YYDKDF (reference sequence). V was shortened by 0 bases and J by 3 bases, with 11 bases between the two germline ends. The CDR3 is 15 residues long. The full variable domain, in which reference TRBV15 and TRBJ1-1 provide the parts outside the CDR3, is DAMVIQNPRYQVTQFGKPVTLSCSQTLNHNVMYWYQQKSSQAPKLLFHYYDKDFNNEADTPDNFQSRRPNTSFCFLDIRSPGLGDTAMYLCATSRDSEGDTEAFFGQGTRLTVV.